Listed below are T cell receptor beta chains from one sample, sequenced in a study of cytomegalovirus exposure and HLA in healthy donors. The table came from immunoSEQ multiplex PCR; TCRdb's copy has only in-frame clones and leaves some out. Of some 150,000 clones detected, 60% to 80% appear once; the ten largest clones hold 1.3% to 1.5%. Sequenced material: PBMCs. The receptors were gathered from a man aged 55 to 70 in good health and CMV-seronegative. CDR3s include the opening cysteine and the closing phenylalanine or tryptophan. The D gene is left open where the match is weak. Size is omitted from some rows. Given values are once, few, many or a class for expanded clones.

size	D	V	J	CDR3	DNA
once	-	TRBV30	TRBJ1-2	CASTRFRGGEGGYTF	TGTGCCTCTACGAGGTTTCGGGGGGGGGAAGGTGGCTACACCTTC
-	TRBD2	TRBV6-6	TRBJ2-1	CASSSSGGAYNEQFF	TGTGCCAGCAGTTCCAGCGGGGGTGCCTACAATGAGCAGTTCTTC
-	-	TRBV19	TRBJ2-7	CASSIVGDGEASSYEQYF	TGTGCCAGTAGTATAGTAGGGGATGGAGAGGCAAGCTCCTACGAGCAGTACTTC
-	-	TRBV2	TRBJ2-7	CASQNQGSSYEQHF	TGTGCCAGCCAAAACCAGGGGAGCTCCTACGAGCAGCACTTC
-	TRBD1	TRBV19	TRBJ1-6	CASSFGRQGKGSPLHF	TGTGCCAGTAGCTTTGGTCGACAGGGGAAGGGGTCACCCCTCCACTTT
few	-	TRBV7-2	TRBJ1-6	CASSFRQGNPPLHF	TGTGCCAGCAGCTTTAGGCAGGGGAATCCACCCCTCCACTTT
-	-	TRBV7-7	TRBJ2-5	CASSLAAVETQYF	TGTGCCAGCAGCTTAGCGGCAGTGGAGACCCAGTACTTC
-	TRBD2	TRBV11-2	TRBJ2-1	CASSLTSGSHNEQFF	TGTGCCAGCAGCCTCACTAGCGGGAGTCACAATGAGCAGTTCTTC
-	TRBD2	TRBV6-5	TRBJ2-7	CASSSTGTSGGLEQYF	TGTGCCAGCAGTTCTACCGGGACTAGCGGGGGGCTCGAGCAGTACTTC
-	TRBD1	TRBV29-1	TRBJ1-4	CSVEQGAGEKLFF	TGCAGCGTTGAACAGGGGGCTGGTGAAAAACTGTTTTTT
-	-	TRBV5-1	TRBJ2-1	CASSSRGAGYNEQFF	TGCGCCAGCAGCTCCAGGGGGGCTGGCTACAATGAGCAGTTCTTC
-	-	TRBV12-2	TRBJ2-7	CASVRWGRDREKNYEQYF	TGTGCAAGCGTACGATGGGGACGGGACAGGGAAAAAAACTACGAGCAGTACTTC
-	TRBD2	TRBV9	TRBJ2-5	CASSVGLAGTETQYF	TGTGCCAGCAGCGTAGGACTAGCGGGGACAGAGACCCAGTACTTC
-	TRBD1	TRBV6-1	TRBJ1-1	CASSGQGVTEAFF	TGTGCCAGCAGCGGACAGGGAGTCACTGAAGCTTTCTTT
-	TRBD1	TRBV25-1	TRBJ1-4	CASTLSGGENEKLFF	TGTGCCAGCACCCTTTCAGGGGGCGAAAATGAAAAACTGTTTTTT
-	-	TRBV28	TRBJ2-1	CASRRFSNEQFF	TGTGCCAGCAGGAGGTTCTCCAATGAGCAGTTCTTC
-	-	TRBV18	TRBJ1-4	CASSLQGPVFNEKLFF	TGTGCCAGCTCACTTCAGGGGCCGGTTTTTAATGAAAAACTGTTTTTT
-	-	TRBV5-1	TRBJ2-2	CASRDSITTGELFF	TGCGCCAGCAGAGACAGTATTACCACCGGGGAGCTGTTTTTT
-	TRBD2	TRBV12-5	TRBJ2-1	CASGLSPRSSGGDEQFF	TGTGCTAGTGGTTTGTCCCCCCGATCTAGCGGGGGGGATGAGCAGTTCTTC
-	-	TRBV18	TRBJ2-5	CASSARDRETQYF	TGTGCCAGCTCGGCGCGGGACAGAGAGACCCAGTACTTC
few	TRBD2	TRBV5-1	TRBJ2-7	CASSLVLAGGESSYEQYF	TGCGCCAGCAGCTTGGTACTAGCGGGGGGGGAAAGCTCCTACGAGCAGTACTTC
-	TRBD2	TRBV7-2	TRBJ2-7	CASSLLTGGPHEQYF	TGTGCCAGCAGCTTATTGACGGGGGGGCCCCACGAGCAGTACTTC
-	TRBD1	TRBV30	TRBJ1-4	CAWGTGVNEKLFF	TGTGCCTGGGGAACAGGGGTAAATGAAAAACTGTTTTTT
-	-	TRBV15	TRBJ1-6	CATSRVTGQTPLHF	TGTGCCACCAGCAGAGTAACAGGGCAGACACCCCTCCACTTT
-	-	TRBV7-9	TRBJ1-6	CASSLRTNSPLHF	TGTGCCAGCAGCTTACGGACAAATTCACCCCTCCACTTT
-	-	TRBV10-3	TRBJ1-5	CAISESGVNQPQHF	TGTGCCATCAGTGAGTCCGGGGTTAATCAGCCCCAGCATTTT
-	-	TRBV6-5	TRBJ2-2	CASSYLWTRGTGELFF	TGTGCCAGCAGTTACCTTTGGACTAGGGGGACCGGGGAGCTGTTTTTT
-	-	TRBV2	TRBJ1-5	CASSPRGSGQPQHF	TGTGCCAGCAGTCCACGAGGTAGCGGGCAGCCCCAGCATTTT
-	-	TRBV29-1	TRBJ1-1	CSVTGFRNTEAFF	TGCAGCGTTACAGGTTTTAGGAACACTGAAGCTTTCTTT
-	TRBD2	TRBV5-4	TRBJ2-7	CASSLEERGSYEQYF	TGTGCCAGCAGCTTGGAGGAGCGGGGCTCCTACGAGCAGTACTTC
-	TRBD1	TRBV30	TRBJ2-3	CACITGGRTDTQYF	TGTGCCTGCATAACAGGGGGCCGCACAGATACGCAGTATTTT
-	-	TRBV29-1	TRBJ1-1	CSVEGFFFTGGVNTEAFF	TGCAGCGTTGAAGGATTTTTTTTTACAGGTGGGGTGAACACTGAAGCTTTCTTT
-	TRBD2	TRBV5-1	TRBJ2-3	CASSWRLAGGSDTQYF	TGCGCCAGCAGCTGGCGGCTAGCGGGGGGTTCAGATACGCAGTATTTT
-	TRBD2	TRBV19	TRBJ2-3	CASRELAGEVSPQYF	TGTGCCAGTAGGGAGCTAGCGGGAGAGGTTTCCCCGCAGTATTTT
-	-	TRBV18	TRBJ1-1	CASAAGGALNTEAFF	TGTGCCAGCGCTGCGGGGGGGGCCCTGAACACTGAAGCTTTCTTT
-	-	TRBV6-5	TRBJ1-5	CASSYSAQGRQPQHF	TGTGCCAGCAGTTACTCGGCCCAGGGAAGACAGCCCCAGCATTTT
-	-	TRBV6-6	TRBJ2-2	CASSYVGAGELFF	TGTGCCAGCAGTTACGTAGGGGCCGGGGAGCTGTTTTTT
-	TRBD1	TRBV7-2	TRBJ2-7	CASSSGTGPRYEQYF	TGTGCCAGCAGCTCTGGGACAGGGCCAAGGTACGAGCAGTACTTC
-	-	TRBV6-1	TRBJ1-6	CASSVGEPYNSPLHF	TGTGCCAGCAGTGTTGGGGAGCCCTATAATTCACCCCTCCACTTT
once	TRBD2	TRBV29-1	TRBJ2-2	CSVAEAGGPGAGELFF	TGCAGCGTCGCAGAGGCGGGAGGGCCTGGCGCCGGGGAGCTGTTTTTT
-	-	TRBV6-1	TRBJ1-1	CASIGNGGGDTEAFF	TGTGCCAGCATCGGCAACGGGGGAGGCGACACTGAAGCTTTCTTT
-	-	TRBV9	TRBJ2-5	CASSGRQQETQYF	TGTGCCAGCAGCGGTCGACAGCAAGAGACCCAGTACTTC
-	TRBD1	TRBV4-1	TRBJ2-5	CASSQSTGQTSETQYF	TGCGCCAGCAGCCAATCGACGGGACAGACTTCGGAGACCCAGTACTTC
-	TRBD2	TRBV6-1	TRBJ2-2	CVSIMAGADTGELFF	TGTGTCAGCATAATGGCGGGAGCGGACACCGGGGAGCTGTTTTTT
-	-	TRBV5-4	TRBJ1-2	CASSLNSWGPRGDGYTF	TGTGCCAGCAGCTTGAATTCCTGGGGACCGCGGGGTGATGGCTACACCTTC
-	TRBD2	TRBV6-1	TRBJ2-3	CASSQGLGDTQYF	TGTGCCAGCAGTCAGGGACTAGGGGATACGCAGTATTTT
-	-	TRBV7-2	TRBJ1-2	CASSLSGVLGGGGYTF	TGTGCCAGCAGCTTAAGTGGGGTGTTGGGGGGTGGAGGCTACACCTTC
few	-	TRBV28	TRBJ2-5	CASSFLGARGETQYF	TGTGCCAGCAGTTTCTTAGGGGCTCGGGGGGAGACCCAGTACTTC
-	TRBD1	TRBV28	TRBJ1-1	CASTGQVETEAFF	TGTGCCAGCACGGGACAGGTAGAGACTGAAGCTTTCTTT
-	TRBD2	TRBV5-1	TRBJ2-1	CASRGAGGPSSSKTYNEQFF	TGCGCCAGCAGGGGAGCGGGAGGGCCTTCATCATCGAAAACCTACAATGAGCAGTTCTTC
-	-	TRBV27	TRBJ2-7	CASSAFLAGSYEQYF	TGTGCCAGCAGTGCCTTCCTGGCAGGCTCCTACGAGCAGTACTTC